One sample yielded the 10 T cell receptor beta chains listed below, sequenced in a study of T cell repertoires in cytomegalovirus infection (dated by TCRdb to 2018 to 2020). TCRdb lists the instrument as Illumina HiSeq 1500. The public reads were run again by TCRdb, first through fastp at Q25 and then through MiXCR, and only productive beta chains were kept. All rows with the same CDR3 protein become a single entry with the most common DNA and genes. Here the sample has over 25,000 distinct CDR3 sequences; 19% occur a single time. About 82% of the sample is held by the ten biggest clonotypes. In light of the paper, this sample's treatment or condition label describes: in vitro stimulation with specific CMV peptide epitopes to enrich CMV-specific T cells. No antigen has been assigned to these receptors. The sequencing used CD8+ T cells from cultured PBMCs, collected from culture after CMV antigen stimulation. The receptors were gathered from a human donor in good health (CMV status not recorded). Some clones in this sample may be carry-over from other donors' samples.

This clonotype was counted many times. This chain links TRBV11-2 with TRBJ2-7; TRBD1 aligns across 10 bases. V gave up 4 bases and J gave up 5 bases; unmatched junction bases: 5. Germline CDR1 SGHAT, CDR2 FQNNGV. The CDR3 is made up of 14 amino acids. CDR3 nucleotides: TGTGCCAGCAGCTCGGGACAGGGGTCCGACGAGCAGTACTTC. Protein sequence: CASSSGQGSDEQYF.

This clonotype showed up many times. The J gene is TRBJ2-7, the V gene TRBV6-5; D is perhaps TRBD1 (5 bases). CDR3 length equals 15 residues. In germline, CDR1 is MNHEY, CDR2 SVGAGI. Trimming cost V 2 bases and J 2 bases, with 13 bases left between them. The CDR3 is CASSYGAPKTYEQYF. CDR3 DNA sequence: TGTGCCAGCAGTTACGGGGCTCCCAAAACCTACGAGCAGTACTTC.

This chain links TRBV4-3 with TRBJ2-3, with 12 bases matching TRBD2. The CDR3 runs to 16 residues. Unmatched junction bases numbered 6, after V lost 5 bases and J lost 3 bases. In germline, CDR1 is LGHNA, CDR2 YSLEER. CDR3 nucleotide sequence: TGCGCCAGCAGCAACAGACTAGCGGGGGAAACAGATACGCAGTATTTT. Translation gives CASSNRLAGETDTQYF.

The chain couples TRBV7-9 to TRBJ1-1; tentative D call: TRBD1 (5 bases). There are 14 residues in the CDR3. V was trimmed by 4 bases and J by 8 bases, leaving 17 bases between them. CDR1 is SEHNR, CDR2 FQNEAQ, per germline (reference sequence). This chain's CDR3 is CASSSPRLGQEAFF. CDR3 DNA: TGTGCCAGCAGCTCACCCAGACTCGGACAAGAAGCTTTCTTT.

The chain uses TRBV12-3 or TRBV12-4 and TRBJ2-1, with 9 positions matching TRBD1. V gave up 4 bases and J gave up 6 bases; unmatched junction bases: 4. The CDR3 spans 14 residues. In DNA, the CDR3 is TGTGCCAGCAGTTGGACAGGGGTCGGCAATGAGCAGTTCTTC. Protein sequence: CASSWTGVGNEQFF.

The CDR3, as DNA: TGTGCCAGCAGCTTAGGACAGGCACCCCTCCGGGAGACCCAGTACTTC. Translation: CASSLGQAPLRETQYF. The chain couples TRBV7-6 to TRBJ2-5; TRBD1 might be the D (6 bases). The CDR3 covers 16 residues. V was clipped by 1 base and J by 5 bases, with 17 bases between them. The germline V gene encodes CDR1 SGHVS and CDR2 FNYEAQ.

This clonotype turned up a few times. This chain joins TRBV7-6 and TRBJ2-7, with D possibly matching TRBD2 (7 bases). Trimming shortened V by 1 base and J by 5 bases, and 15 bases separated the two germline ends. The CDR3 length is 15 residues. CDR1 and CDR2 (germline): SGHVS, FNYEAQ. DNA of the CDR3: TGTGCCAGCAGCTTAGGATGGGGGGGGGCCGACGAGCAGTACTTC. Translated, it gives CASSLGWGGADEQYF.

This clonotype was counted ten times or more. The chain recombines TRBV5-3 with TRBJ1-5; 11 bases match TRBD1. TRBV5-3 belongs to the ORF category, with a function that is uncertain. The CDR3 consists of 18 residues. The junction had 9 bases not matched to a gene; V was cut back by 4 bases and J by 0 bases. Written as DNA, the CDR3 is TGTGCCAGAAGCCCGAGGACAGGGGGCCTCCTTAGCAATCAGCCCCAGCATTTT. As protein: CARSPRTGGLLSNQPQHF.

The chain couples TRBV7-2 to TRBJ1-4; 7 bases align to TRBD1. Germline V gene sequence: CDR1 SGHTA, CDR2 FQGNSA. J lost 0 bases, V lost 4 bases, and 14 bases had no gene match. This CDR3 contains 19 residues. In DNA, the CDR3 is TGTGCCAGCAGCTCCCCCCCTGGGACAGTAGTTGCAACTAATGAAAAACTGTTTTTT. Protein product: CASSSPPGTVVATNEKLFF.

This chain uses TRBV7-2 with TRBJ2-3; D gene uncertain. CDR3 length: 15 amino acids. V was clipped by 6 bases and J by 5 bases, with 18 bases between them. The germline V gene has CDR1 SGHTA and CDR2 FQGNSA. The CDR3 here is CASSPRAARGDTQYF. The CDR3 DNA is TGTGCCAGCAGTCCTCGGGCCGCCCGAGGAGATACGCAGTATTTT.